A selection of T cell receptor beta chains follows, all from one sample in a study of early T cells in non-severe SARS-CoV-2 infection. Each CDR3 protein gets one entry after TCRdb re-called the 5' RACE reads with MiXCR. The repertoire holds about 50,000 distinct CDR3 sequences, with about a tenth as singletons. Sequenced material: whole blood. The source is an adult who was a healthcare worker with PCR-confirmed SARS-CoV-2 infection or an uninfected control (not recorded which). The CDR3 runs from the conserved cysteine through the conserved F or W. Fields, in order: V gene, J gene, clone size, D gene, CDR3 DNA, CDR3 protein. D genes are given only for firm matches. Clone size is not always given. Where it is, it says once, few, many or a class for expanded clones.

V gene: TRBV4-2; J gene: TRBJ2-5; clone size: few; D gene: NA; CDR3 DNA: TGTGCCAGCGGCGGAGGAGAGACCCAGTACTTC; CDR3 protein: CASGGGETQYF
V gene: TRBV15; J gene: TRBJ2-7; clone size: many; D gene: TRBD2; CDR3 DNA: TGTGCCACCAGCAGGATGCTAGCGGGAGAAGCCTACGAGCAGTACTTC; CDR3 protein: CATSRMLAGEAYEQYF
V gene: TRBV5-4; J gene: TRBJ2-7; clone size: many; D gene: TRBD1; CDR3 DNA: TGTGCCAGCAGCCTCGGACAGGCCACCACCTACGAGCAGTACTTC; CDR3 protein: CASSLGQATTYEQYF
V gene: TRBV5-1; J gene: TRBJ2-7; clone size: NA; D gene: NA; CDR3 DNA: TGCGCCAGCAGCTTAGGAGGGGATAACGAGCAGTACTTC; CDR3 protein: CASSLGGDNEQYF
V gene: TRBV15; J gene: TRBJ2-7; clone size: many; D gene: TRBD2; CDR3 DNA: TGTGCCAGAGGAAAAAAGACCCGGGACTACCGAATCAGTTCCTACGAGCAGTACTTC; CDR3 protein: CARGKKTRDYRISSYEQYF
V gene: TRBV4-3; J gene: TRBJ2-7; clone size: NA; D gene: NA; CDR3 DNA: TGCGCCAGCAGCCAAGACGCTACCGGGCCCTTGTACTTC; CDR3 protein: CASSQDATGPLYF
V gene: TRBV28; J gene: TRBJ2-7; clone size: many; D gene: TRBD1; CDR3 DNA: TGTGCCAGCAGTACGACAGGGGCTGTATTTTACGAGCAGTACTTC; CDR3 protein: CASSTTGAVFYEQYF
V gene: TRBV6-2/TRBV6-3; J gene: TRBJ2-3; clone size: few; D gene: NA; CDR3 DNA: TGTGCCAGCAGCGAAGGAGATACGCAGTATTTT; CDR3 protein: CASSEGDTQYF
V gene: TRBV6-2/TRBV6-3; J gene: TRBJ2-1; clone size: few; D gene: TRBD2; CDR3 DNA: TGTGCCAGCAGTCTAGATAGCGGGAGAAGCTCCTACAATGAGCAGTTCTTC; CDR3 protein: CASSLDSGRSSYNEQFF
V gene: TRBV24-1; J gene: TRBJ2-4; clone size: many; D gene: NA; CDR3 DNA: TGTGCCACCAGTGATCTGGGGCACATTCAGTACTTC; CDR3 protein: CATSDLGHIQYF
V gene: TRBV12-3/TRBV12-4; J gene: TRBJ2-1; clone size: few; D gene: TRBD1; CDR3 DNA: TGTGCCAGCAGTAGACAGGGGGGGAACAATGAGCAGTTCTTC; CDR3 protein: CASSRQGGNNEQFF
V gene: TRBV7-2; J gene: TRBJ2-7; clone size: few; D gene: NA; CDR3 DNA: TGTGCCAGCAGCCTTAGCCCAGGATCCTACGAGCAGTACTTC; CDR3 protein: CASSLSPGSYEQYF
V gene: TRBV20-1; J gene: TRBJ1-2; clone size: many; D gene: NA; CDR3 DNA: TGCAGTGCCGACAGCACTGACAACTATGGCTACACCTTC; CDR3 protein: CSADSTDNYGYTF
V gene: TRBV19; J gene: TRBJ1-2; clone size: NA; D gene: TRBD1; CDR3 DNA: TGTGCCAGCACACAGGGGTATGGCTACACCTTC; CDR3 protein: CASTQGYGYTF
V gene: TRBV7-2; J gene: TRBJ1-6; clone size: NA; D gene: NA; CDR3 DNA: TGTGCCAGCAGCCCCATGGGACTTCGCTCCTATAATTCACCCCTCCACTTT; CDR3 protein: CASSPMGLRSYNSPLHF
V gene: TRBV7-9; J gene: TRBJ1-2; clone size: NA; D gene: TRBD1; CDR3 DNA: TGTGCCAGCAGCTTAGGGACAGGGACCCGAGACTACACCTTC; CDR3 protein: CASSLGTGTRDYTF
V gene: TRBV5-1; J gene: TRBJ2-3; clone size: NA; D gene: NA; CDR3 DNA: TGCGCCAGCAGCTTGGGCTTAGTCACAGATACGCAGTATTTT; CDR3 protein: CASSLGLVTDTQYF
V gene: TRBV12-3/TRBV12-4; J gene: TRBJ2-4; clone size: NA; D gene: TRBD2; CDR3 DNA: TGTGCCAGCAGCCTGGCGGGAGGGAAAAACATTCAGTACTTC; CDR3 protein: CASSLAGGKNIQYF
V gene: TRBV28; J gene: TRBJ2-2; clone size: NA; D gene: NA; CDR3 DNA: TGTGCCAGCAGTAAAAGACCCGGGGAGCTGTTTTTT; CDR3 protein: CASSKRPGELFF
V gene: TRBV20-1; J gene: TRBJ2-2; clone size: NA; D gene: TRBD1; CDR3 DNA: TGCAGTGCTAGAGATACCAGGGGGCTGATCACCGGGGAGCTGTTTTTT; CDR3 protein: CSARDTRGLITGELFF
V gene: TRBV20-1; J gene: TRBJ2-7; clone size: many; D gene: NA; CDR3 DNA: TGCAGTGCTAGAGAGAGGGGAAACCTCTACGAGCAGTACTTC; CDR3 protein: CSARERGNLYEQYF
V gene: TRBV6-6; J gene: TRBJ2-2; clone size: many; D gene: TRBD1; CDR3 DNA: TGTGCCAGCAGCGGGACAGCGAAGACCGGGGAGCTGTTTTTT; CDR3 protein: CASSGTAKTGELFF
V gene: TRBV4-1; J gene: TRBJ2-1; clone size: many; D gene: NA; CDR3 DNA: TGCGCCAGCAGCCAAGTTATGGACAGCCGTCTCTCCTACAATGAGCAGTTCTTC; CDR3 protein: CASSQVMDSRLSYNEQFF
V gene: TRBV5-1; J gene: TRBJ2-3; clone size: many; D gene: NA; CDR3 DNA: TGCGCCAGCAGCTTATATAGGGCCGATACGCAGTATTTT; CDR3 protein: CASSLYRADTQYF
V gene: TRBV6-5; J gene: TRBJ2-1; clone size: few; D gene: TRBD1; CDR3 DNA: TGTGCCAGCAGCTCCGGGACAGGGAGGGGGTTCTTC; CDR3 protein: CASSSGTGRGFF
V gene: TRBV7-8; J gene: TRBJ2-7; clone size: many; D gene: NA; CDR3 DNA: TGTGCCAGCAGCTTAAGGACAGAGGTCACCTACGAGCAGTACTTC; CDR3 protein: CASSLRTEVTYEQYF
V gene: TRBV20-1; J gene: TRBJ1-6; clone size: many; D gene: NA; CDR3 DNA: TGCAGTGCCGCTACAGGGTCCACCTCCCCTAATTCACCCCTCCACTTT; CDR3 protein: CSAATGSTSPNSPLHF
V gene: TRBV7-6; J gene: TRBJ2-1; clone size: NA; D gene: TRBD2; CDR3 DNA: TGTGCCAGCAGCTTAGTAGCGGGAGGGCGCAATGAGCAGTTCTTC; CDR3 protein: CASSLVAGGRNEQFF
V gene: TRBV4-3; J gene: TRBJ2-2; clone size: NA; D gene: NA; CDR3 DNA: TGCGCCAGCAGCCAAGATGGGGGAACCGGGGAGCTGTTTTTT; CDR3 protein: CASSQDGGTGELFF
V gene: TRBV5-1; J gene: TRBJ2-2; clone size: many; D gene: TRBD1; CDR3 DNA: TGCGCCAGCAGCACCGGGACAGGCGAGACCGGGGAGCTGTTTTTT; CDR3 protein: CASSTGTGETGELFF
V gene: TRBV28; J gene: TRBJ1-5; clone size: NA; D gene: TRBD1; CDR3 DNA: TGTGCCAGCAGTCCGACAGGGGGCCTTTATCAGCCCCAGCATTTT; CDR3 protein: CASSPTGGLYQPQHF
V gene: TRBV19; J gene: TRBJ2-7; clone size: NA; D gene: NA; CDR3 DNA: TGTGTCACAGAAGATCGACAGACCTACGAGCAGTACTTC; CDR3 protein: CVTEDRQTYEQYF
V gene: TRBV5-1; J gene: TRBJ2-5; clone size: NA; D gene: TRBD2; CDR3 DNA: TGCGCCAGCAGGCCCGGGACTAGCAGCCAAGAGACCCAGTACTTC; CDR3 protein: CASRPGTSSQETQYF
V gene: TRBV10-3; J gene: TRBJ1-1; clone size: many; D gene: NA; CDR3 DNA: TGTGCCATCAGTGATCAGGGCGGTGAAGCTTTCTTT; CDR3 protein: CAISDQGGEAFF
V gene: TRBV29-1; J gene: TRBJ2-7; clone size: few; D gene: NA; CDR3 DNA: TGCAGCGTTTATTGGGACCAGGGGAATGAGCAGTACTTC; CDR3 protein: CSVYWDQGNEQYF
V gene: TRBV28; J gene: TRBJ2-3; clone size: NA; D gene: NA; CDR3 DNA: TGTGCCAGTTCGGAGGGGCGACCGCAGTATTTT; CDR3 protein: CASSEGRPQYF
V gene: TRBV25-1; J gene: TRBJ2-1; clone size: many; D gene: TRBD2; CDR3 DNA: TGTGCCAGCAGTGAATACGGACTAGCGACATACAATGAGCAGTTCTTC; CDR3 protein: CASSEYGLATYNEQFF
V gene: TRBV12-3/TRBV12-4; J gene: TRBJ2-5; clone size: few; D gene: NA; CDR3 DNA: TGTGCCAGCACCTTTCTGGGGGACCGAGAGACCCAGTACTTC; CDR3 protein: CASTFLGDRETQYF
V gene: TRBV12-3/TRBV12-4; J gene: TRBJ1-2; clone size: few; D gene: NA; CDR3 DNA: TGTGCCAGCAGTTCCGGGACCTTGGCTGGGTATGGCTACACCTTC; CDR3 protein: CASSSGTLAGYGYTF
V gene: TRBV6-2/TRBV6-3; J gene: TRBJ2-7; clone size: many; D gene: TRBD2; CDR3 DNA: TGTGCCAGCAGTTTCCCTAGCGGGTCTATCTACGAGCAGTACTTC; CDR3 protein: CASSFPSGSIYEQYF
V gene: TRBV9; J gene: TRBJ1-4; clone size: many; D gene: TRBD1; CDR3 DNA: TGTGCCAGCAGCTCCAGGACAGGGAATGAAAAACTGTTTTTT; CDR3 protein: CASSSRTGNEKLFF
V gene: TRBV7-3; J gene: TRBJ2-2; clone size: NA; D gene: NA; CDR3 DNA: TGTGCCAGCAGCTTACAGATCACCGGGGAGCTGTTTTTT; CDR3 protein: CASSLQITGELFF
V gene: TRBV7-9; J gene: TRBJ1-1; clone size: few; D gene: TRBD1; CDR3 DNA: TGTGCCAGCAGCTCGCGAGAGACAGGGGAAACTGAAGCTTTCTTT; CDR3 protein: CASSSRETGETEAFF
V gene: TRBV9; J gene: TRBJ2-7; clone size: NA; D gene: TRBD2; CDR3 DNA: TGTGCCAGCAGCGGGGGACTAGCGGGAGACGAGCAGTACTTC; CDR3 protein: CASSGGLAGDEQYF
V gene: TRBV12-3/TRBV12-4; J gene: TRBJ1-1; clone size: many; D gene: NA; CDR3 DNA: TGTGCCAGCAGTCCCCAGGTCGGGAAAGAAGCTTTCTTT; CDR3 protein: CASSPQVGKEAFF
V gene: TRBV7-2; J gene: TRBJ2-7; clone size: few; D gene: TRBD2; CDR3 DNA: TGTGCCAGCAGCTTACGGCCGACTAGCGGGAGTTCATATAGCCCAAAATCCTACGAGCAGTACTTC; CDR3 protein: CASSLRPTSGSSYSPKSYEQYF
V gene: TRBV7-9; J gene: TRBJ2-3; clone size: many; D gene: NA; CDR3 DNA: TGTGCCAGCAGCTTACGACCCACAGATACGCAGTATTTT; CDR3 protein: CASSLRPTDTQYF
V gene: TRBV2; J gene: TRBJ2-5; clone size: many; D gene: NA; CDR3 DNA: TGTGCCAGCAGTGAGGGAGGGGGGCAAGAGACCCAGTACTTC; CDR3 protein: CASSEGGGQETQYF
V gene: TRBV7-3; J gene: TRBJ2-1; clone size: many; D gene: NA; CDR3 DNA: TGTGCCAGCAGCTTAAACAGCGCAACGGGATACAATGAGCAGTTCTTC; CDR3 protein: CASSLNSATGYNEQFF